This T cell receptor (beta chain) was observed in a study of siplizumab effects on memory and regulatory T cells. Study-wide points: Confirmation that proliferating Tregs from siplizumab cultures had suppressive function was not obtained. Most proliferating CD4+ or CD8+ clones, roughly 75-97%, had no naive or memory assignment. Few alloreactive clones mapped to unstimulated subsets. A major contribution to the alloresponse seemed to be made by naive T cells, which seemed more diverse than memory cells.

V dropped 6 bases and J dropped 5 bases, with 13 bases sitting between them. This CDR3 has 13 residues. Germline V gene data show CDR1 as MNHNS and CDR2 as SASEGT. This clone was found a few times. Its antigen is not known. Clones were sequenced by immunoSEQ multiplex PCR, and TCRdb holds only the in-frame ones, with some missing. The top ten clones hold roughly 1.8% of a sample with roughly 120,000 clones, around 94% of them seen once. This receptor was taken from a human donor in good health. The chain is built from TRBV6-1 and TRBJ1-1; D is unclear. Input material: non-Treg CD4+ T cells sorted from blood. CDR3: CASRIDLTTEAFF. The CDR3 nucleotides are TGTGCCAGCAGGATTGACTTAACGACTGAAGCTTTCTTT.